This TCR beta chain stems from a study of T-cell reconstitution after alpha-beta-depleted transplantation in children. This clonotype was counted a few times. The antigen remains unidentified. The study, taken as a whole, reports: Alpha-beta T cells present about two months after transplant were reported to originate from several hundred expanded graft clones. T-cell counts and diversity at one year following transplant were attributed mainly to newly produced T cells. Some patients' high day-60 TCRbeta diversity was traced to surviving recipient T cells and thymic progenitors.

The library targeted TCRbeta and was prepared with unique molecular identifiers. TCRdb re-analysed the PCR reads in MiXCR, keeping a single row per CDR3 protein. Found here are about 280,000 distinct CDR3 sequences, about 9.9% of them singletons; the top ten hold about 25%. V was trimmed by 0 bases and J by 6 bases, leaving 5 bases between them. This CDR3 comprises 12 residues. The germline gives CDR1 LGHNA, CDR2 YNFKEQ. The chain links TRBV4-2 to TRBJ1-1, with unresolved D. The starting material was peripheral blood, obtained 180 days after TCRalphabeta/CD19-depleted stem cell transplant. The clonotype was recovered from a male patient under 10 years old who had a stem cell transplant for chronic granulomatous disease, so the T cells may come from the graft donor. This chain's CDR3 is CASSQEHAEAFF. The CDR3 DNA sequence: TGTGCCAGCAGCCAAGAGCACGCTGAAGCTTTCTTT.